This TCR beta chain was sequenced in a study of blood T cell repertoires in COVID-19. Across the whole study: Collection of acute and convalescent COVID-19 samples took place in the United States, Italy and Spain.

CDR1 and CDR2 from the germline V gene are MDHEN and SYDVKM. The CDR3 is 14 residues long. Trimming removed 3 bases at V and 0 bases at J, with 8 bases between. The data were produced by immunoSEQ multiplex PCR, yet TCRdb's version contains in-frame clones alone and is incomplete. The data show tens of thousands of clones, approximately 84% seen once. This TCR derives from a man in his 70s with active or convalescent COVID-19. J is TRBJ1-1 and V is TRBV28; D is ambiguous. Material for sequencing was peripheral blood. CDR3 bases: TGTGCCAGCAGTTTTTACAGCATGAACACTGAAGCTTTCTTT. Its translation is CASSFYSMNTEAFF.